This TCR beta chain derives from a study of CD8 T cells in ankylosing spondylitis. Study-level findings and limits: Reactive arthritis synovial fluid and blood were previously reported to contain some motif variants. Disease-linked clones reportedly showed significant enrichment in matched ankylosing spondylitis synovial fluid. Within ankylosing spondylitis blood, a TCR beta motif made up of eight or nine highly homologous variants appeared to be characteristic.

The CDR3 loop spans 15 amino acids. V lost 3 bases, J lost 5 bases, and 10 bases stayed unmatched. The germline gives CDR1 SGHRS, CDR2 YFSETQ. Libraries for TCR beta were made by quantitative 5'-RACE with molecular barcodes. TCRdb used MiXCR to reprocess the 5' RACE reads, holding one entry per CDR3 protein. The data contain a few hundred thousand distinct CDR3 sequences, about 9.9% of them seen just once; the ten biggest clones take up more than 7%. This clonotype was detected ten times or more. The antigen is not known. Sequenced: blood, either unsorted or a sorted T cell fraction (not recorded which). The J gene is TRBJ1-1, the V gene TRBV5-1; 7 nucleotides line up with TRBD1. This receptor was obtained from a female donor with ankylosing spondylitis or in good health (not recorded which). The CDR3 DNA follows: TGCGCCAGCAGCTCACACGCCCAGGGGGGAACTGAAGCTTTCTTT. Translated, it gives CASSSHAQGGTEAFF.